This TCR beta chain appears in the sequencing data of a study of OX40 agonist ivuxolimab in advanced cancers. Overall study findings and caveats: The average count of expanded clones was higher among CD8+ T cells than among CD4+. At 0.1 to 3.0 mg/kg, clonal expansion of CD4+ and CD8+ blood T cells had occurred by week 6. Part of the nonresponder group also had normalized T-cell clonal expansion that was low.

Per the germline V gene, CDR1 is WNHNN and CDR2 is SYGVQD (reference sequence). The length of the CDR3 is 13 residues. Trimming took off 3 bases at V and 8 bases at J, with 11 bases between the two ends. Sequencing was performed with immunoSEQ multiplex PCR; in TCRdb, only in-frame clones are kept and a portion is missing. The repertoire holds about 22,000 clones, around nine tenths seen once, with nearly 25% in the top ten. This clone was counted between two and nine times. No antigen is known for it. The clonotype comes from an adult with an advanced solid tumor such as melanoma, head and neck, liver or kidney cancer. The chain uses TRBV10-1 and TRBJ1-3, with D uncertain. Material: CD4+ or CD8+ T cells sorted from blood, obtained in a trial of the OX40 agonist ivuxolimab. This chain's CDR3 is CASSDPHEDTIYF. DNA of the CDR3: TGCGCCAGCAGTGACCCACACGAGGACACCATATATTTT.